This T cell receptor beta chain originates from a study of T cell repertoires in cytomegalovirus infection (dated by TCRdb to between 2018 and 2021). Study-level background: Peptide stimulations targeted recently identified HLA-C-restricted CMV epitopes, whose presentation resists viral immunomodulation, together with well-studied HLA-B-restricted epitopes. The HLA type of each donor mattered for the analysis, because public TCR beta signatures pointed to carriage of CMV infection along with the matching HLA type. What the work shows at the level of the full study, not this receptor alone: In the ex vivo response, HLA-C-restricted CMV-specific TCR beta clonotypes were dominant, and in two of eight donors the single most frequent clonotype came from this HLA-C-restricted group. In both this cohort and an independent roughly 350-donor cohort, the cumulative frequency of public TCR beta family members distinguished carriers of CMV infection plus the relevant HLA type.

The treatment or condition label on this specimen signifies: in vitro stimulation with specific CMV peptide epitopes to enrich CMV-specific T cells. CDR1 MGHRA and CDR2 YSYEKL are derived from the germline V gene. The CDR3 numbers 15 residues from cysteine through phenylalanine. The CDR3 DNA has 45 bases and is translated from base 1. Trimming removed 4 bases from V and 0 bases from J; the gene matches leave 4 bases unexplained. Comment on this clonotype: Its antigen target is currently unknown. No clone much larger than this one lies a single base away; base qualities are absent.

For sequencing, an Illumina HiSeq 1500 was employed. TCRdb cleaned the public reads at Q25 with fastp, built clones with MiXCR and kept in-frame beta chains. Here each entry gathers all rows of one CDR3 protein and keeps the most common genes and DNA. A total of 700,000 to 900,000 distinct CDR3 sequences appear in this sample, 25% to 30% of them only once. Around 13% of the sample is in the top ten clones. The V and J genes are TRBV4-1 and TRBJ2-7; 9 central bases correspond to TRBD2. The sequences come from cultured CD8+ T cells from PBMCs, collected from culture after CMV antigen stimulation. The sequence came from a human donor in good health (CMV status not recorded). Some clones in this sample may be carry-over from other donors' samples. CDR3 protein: CASSPERGDSYEQYF. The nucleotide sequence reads TGCGCCAGCAGCCCGGAGCGGGGGGACTCCTACGAGCAGTACTTC.